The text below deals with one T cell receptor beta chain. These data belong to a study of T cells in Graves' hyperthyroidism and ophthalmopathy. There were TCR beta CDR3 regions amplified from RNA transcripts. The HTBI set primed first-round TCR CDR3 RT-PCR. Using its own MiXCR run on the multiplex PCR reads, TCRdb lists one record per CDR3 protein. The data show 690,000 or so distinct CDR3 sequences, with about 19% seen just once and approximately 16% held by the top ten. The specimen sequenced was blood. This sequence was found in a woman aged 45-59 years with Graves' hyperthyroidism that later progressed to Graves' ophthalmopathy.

The chain's CDR3 is CASSFRGVSPLHF. CDR3 DNA sequence: TGTGCCAGCAGCTTCCGAGGGGTTTCACCCCTCCACTTT. The chain combines TRBV7-2 with TRBJ1-6; the D gene is possibly TRBD1 (5 bases). The germline gives CDR1 SGHTA, CDR2 FQGNSA. The CDR3 is 13 amino acids. Trimming took off 3 bases at V and 9 bases at J, with 9 bases between the two ends.